Listed here are 20 T cell receptor beta chains from one sample, sequenced in a study of Ad26.COV2.S vaccination and SARS-CoV-2 variants. Treatment defined: approximately 18 received Ad26.COV2.S at low or high dose, single or two shots; about 5 received placebo; per-sample allocation not given. Following the first vaccine or placebo injection, samples were taken on day 63. Repertoires were generated with immunoSEQ multiplex PCR, while TCRdb's copy carries only in-frame clones and drops some. The sample consists of some 300,000 clones, roughly 86% of them appearing once. This material consisted of peripheral blood, taken in a trial of Ad26.COV2.S vaccine versus placebo. These receptors came from a person aged 18-60 years who received the Ad26.COV2.S COVID-19 vaccine or a placebo.

The gene calls are TRBV6-5 and TRBJ1-6; the D gene is possibly TRBD1 (5 bases). V lost 2 bases to trimming and J lost 7 bases, with 12 bases between them. Looked up from germline, CDR1 is MNHEY and CDR2 is SVGAGI. This CDR3 is 15 amino acids long. The CDR3 DNA reads TGTGCCAGCAGTTACGGTCAGGGAACAAATTCACCCCTCCACTTT. Amino acid sequence: CASSYGQGTNSPLHF.

The rearrangement joins TRBV19 to TRBJ1-1, with no clear D. Germline lookup yields CDR1 LNHDA and CDR2 SQIVND (reference sequence). Trimming left V 5 bases short and J 3 bases short, with 13 bases between. The CDR3 runs 14 residues. CDR3 loop: CASSSRGAHTEAFF. The CDR3 DNA sequence: TGTGCCAGTAGTTCCCGTGGTGCCCACACTGAAGCTTTCTTT.

This chain joins TRBV29-1 and TRBJ2-7; 7 bases map to TRBD1. Germline CDR1 reads SQVTM; CDR2 reads ANQGSEA. The CDR3 runs to 13 residues. Germline trimming cut 6 bases from V and 3 bases from J; bases unmatched to any gene: 8. The CDR3 region is CSVGTGQIYEQYF. CDR3 DNA sequence: TGCAGCGTCGGAACGGGACAGATCTACGAGCAGTACTTC.

This clone was recorded once. V usage is TRBV5-1 and J usage is TRBJ2-5, with 9 bases matching TRBD1. The V segment lost 4 bases and the J segment 5 bases; nucleotides outside the gene matches: 9. Germline values: CDR1 SGHRS, CDR2 YFSETQ. The CDR3 is 15 amino acids. The CDR3: CASSTNRGRRETQYF. CDR3 sequence (DNA): TGCGCCAGCAGCACTAACAGGGGGCGACGGGAGACCCAGTACTTC.

The chain couples TRBV7-9 to TRBJ2-3; D ambiguous. V was shortened by 7 bases and J by 2 bases, with 7 bases between the two germline ends. Per the germline V gene, CDR1 is SEHNR and CDR2 is FQNEAQ (reference sequence). The CDR3 totals 12 residues. CDR3: CASTTYTDTQYF. The CDR3 DNA reads TGTGCCAGCACCACTTACACAGATACGCAGTATTTT. The entire variable domain, with the rest obtained from reference TRBV7-9 and TRBJ2-3, is as follows: DTGVSQNPRHKITKRGQNVTFRCDPISEHNRLYWYRQTLGQGPEFLTYFQNEAQLEKSRLLSDRFSAERPKGSFSTLEIQRTEQGDSAMYLCASTTYTDTQYFGPGTRLTVL.

V and J are TRBV3-1 (or the pseudogene TRBV3-2) and TRBJ2-3; 13 nucleotides align to TRBD2. Germline V lookup: CDR1 LGHDT, CDR2 YNNKEL (reference sequence). V lost 4 bases, J lost 4 bases, and 26 bases stayed unmatched. The CDR3 is made up of 23 amino acids. The CDR3 DNA sequence: TGTGCCAGCAGCCTCATTGGAACTGGACTAGCGGGGGCGCGGACCGGGGAGGCAGATACGCAGTATTTT. Translation: CASSLIGTGLAGARTGEADTQYF.

This clone has only one observation. The gene calls are TRBV3-1 (or the pseudogene TRBV3-2) and TRBJ1-1, with 7 bases matching TRBD1. The CDR3 is 13 residues long. Germline lookup yields CDR1 LGHDT and CDR2 YNNKEL (reference sequence). The V and J ends lost 3 bases and 3 bases, in that order; junction bases with no gene match: 1. This chain's CDR3 is CASSHRGDTEAFF. CDR3 coding DNA: TGTGCCAGCAGCCACAGGGGGGACACTGAAGCTTTCTTT.

The chain has TRBV3-1 (or the pseudogene TRBV3-2) and TRBJ1-5; D call uncertain. Per germline, CDR1 LGHDT and CDR2 YNNKEL (reference sequence). The ends were cut back, 1 base at V and 9 bases at J, with 13 bases in the middle. The CDR3 has 14 residues. The CDR3 loop is CASSQGTGSGPQHF. The CDR3 nucleotides are TGTGCCAGCAGCCAAGGGACGGGGAGTGGGCCCCAGCATTTT.

DNA for the CDR3: TGCGCCAGCAGGGAAGGACTCCCAGGGGGATACGAGCAGTACTTC. As protein: CASREGLPGGYEQYF. The chain joins TRBV5-1 to TRBJ2-7; TRBD1 matches at 7 bases. With V trimmed by 5 bases and J by 4 bases, 12 bases remained unmatched. Germline-derived CDR1 and CDR2 are SGHRS and YFSETQ. The CDR3 has 15 amino acids.

The chain employs TRBV12-3 or TRBV12-4 and TRBJ1-1; D remains unclear. The CDR3 spans 13 residues. Between the trimmed V and J ends, which lost 7 bases and 7 bases, there was a span of 16 bases. The CDR3 region has the DNA TGTGCCAGCATTCGGATGGGGAGCGGTGAAGCTTTCTTT. Protein product: CASIRMGSGEAFF.

V is TRBV4-3 and J is TRBJ1-5; D gene unclear. V dropped 0 bases and J dropped 4 bases, with 10 bases sitting between them. Germline CDR1 and CDR2: LGHNA and YSLEER. CDR3 size: 15 residues. The CDR3 DNA is TGCGCCAGCAGCCAAGATGTGGGGAGAAATCAGCCCCAGCATTTT. Translated, it gives CASSQDVGRNQPQHF.

The chain recombines TRBV5-1 with TRBJ1-2; tentative D call: TRBD1 (5 bases). Looked up from germline, CDR1 is SGHRS and CDR2 is YFSETQ. This CDR3 is 14 amino acids long. The ends were cut back, 0 bases at V and 4 bases at J, with 10 bases in the middle. The CDR3 here is CASSLGQPLYGYTF. The CDR3 region has the DNA TGCGCCAGCAGCTTGGGACAGCCTCTCTATGGCTACACCTTC.

This chain links TRBV3-1 (or the pseudogene TRBV3-2) with TRBJ1-2; possibly TRBD1 for D (6 bases). Trimming removed 2 bases at V and 6 bases at J, with 13 bases between. There are 14 residues in the CDR3. CDR1 is LGHDT, CDR2 YNNKEL, per germline (reference sequence). The CDR3 protein is CASSQRVAGDGYTF. DNA of the CDR3: TGTGCCAGCAGCCAAAGAGTCGCAGGGGATGGCTACACCTTC.

The chain carries TRBV19 and TRBJ2-3; TRBD2 is a possible D gene (5 bases). Germline lookup yields CDR1 LNHDA and CDR2 SQIVND (reference sequence). The CDR3 sequence is 14 residues long. Trimming took off 7 bases at V and 6 bases at J, with 17 bases between the two ends. CDR3 sequence reads: CASKAGGWEDTQYF. The CDR3 DNA sequence: TGTGCCAGTAAGGCGGGCGGATGGGAGGATACGCAGTATTTT.

This clone was seen only a few times. The V gene is TRBV5-1, the J gene TRBJ1-1, with a possible D match to TRBD1 (6 bases). The germline V gene encodes CDR1 SGHRS and CDR2 YFSETQ. CDR3 length equals 16 residues. Deletions cut 3 bases from V and 1 base from J, with 16 bases between. The CDR3 sequence: CASSSMGAGTNTEAFF. DNA for the CDR3: TGCGCCAGCAGCTCCATGGGGGCAGGGACGAACACTGAAGCTTTCTTT.

The rearrangement joins TRBV5-1 to TRBJ2-5; D tentatively reads TRBD1 or TRBD2 (5 bases each). Trimming cost V 2 bases and J 2 bases, with 13 bases left between them. The CDR3 loop spans 15 amino acids. Looked up from germline, CDR1 is SGHRS and CDR2 is YFSETQ. The chain's CDR3 is CASSLLVGDQETQYF. The CDR3 DNA reads as TGCGCCAGCAGCTTACTAGTGGGGGATCAAGAGACCCAGTACTTC.

This clone has a single count. The gene calls are TRBV18 and TRBJ2-2, with TRBD1 matching over 8 bases. After removal of 1 base from V and 9 bases from J, the junction contained 4 bases not matched to a gene. The CDR3 is 14 residues long. Germline V gives CDR1 KGHSH, CDR2 LQKENI. CDR3 DNA sequence: TGTGCCAGCTCACCACTGGGGACAGGCCGGGAGCTGTTTTTT. Protein: CASSPLGTGRELFF.

For the CDR3, the DNA is TGTGCCAGCAGTCGAAGGACAAGACATCGGGGGGAGACCCAGTACTTC. Translated: CASSRRTRHRGETQYF. The rearrangement joins TRBV6-6 to TRBJ2-5; tentatively, D is TRBD2 (6 bases). The CDR3 spans 16 residues. Between the trimmed V and J ends, which lost 5 bases and 5 bases, there was a span of 21 bases. The germline V gene encodes CDR1 MNHNY and CDR2 SVGAGI (reference sequence).

V gene TRBV19 combines with J gene TRBJ1-2; 7 bases line up with TRBD1. Germline values: CDR1 LNHDA, CDR2 SQIVND (reference sequence). The junction had 12 bases not matched to a gene; V was cut back by 7 bases and J by 4 bases. The CDR3 length is 15 residues. CDR3 coding DNA: TGTGCCAGTACCAATGAAGGGACAGAACTCTATGGCTACACCTTC. Protein product: CASTNEGTELYGYTF.

V and J are TRBV9 and TRBJ2-3; D is perhaps TRBD2 (5 bases). The CDR3 totals 14 residues. V was cut by 0 bases and J by 3 bases, with 8 bases left in between. Germline V gene data show CDR1 as SGDLS and CDR2 as YYNGEE. The CDR3 loop is CASSVVPGTDTQYF. The CDR3 coding sequence is TGTGCCAGCAGCGTAGTTCCGGGGACAGATACGCAGTATTTT.